Presented here are 20 T cell receptor beta chains from one specimen sequenced in a study of T-cell memory formation after mild COVID-19. TCRdb processed the 5' RACE reads anew with MiXCR; each CDR3 protein has one entry. Of over 500,000 distinct CDR3 sequences in the sample, roughly 17% were seen once. The sequencing sample was made of PBMCs or a T cell subset sorted from them (not recorded which). All receptors come from an adult woman who had mild COVID-19 (a few samples of this study predate the infection). Cell type and time point are not known.

This sequence joins TRBV4-3 and TRBJ2-1; 7 positions agree with TRBD2. CDR1 and CDR2 (germline): LGHNA, YSLEER. The CDR3 runs 17 residues. Trimming removed 0 bases from V and 6 bases from J; junction bases left unmatched: 11. This chain's CDR3 is CASSQDQGGRGLNEQFF. CDR3 coding DNA: TGCGCCAGCAGCCAAGATCAGGGCGGGAGAGGCCTCAATGAGCAGTTCTTC.

The chain carries TRBV12-3 or TRBV12-4 and TRBJ1-1; weak D call: TRBD1 (6 bases). The V end was cut by 6 bases, the J end by 0 bases, with 14 bases between. CDR3 size: 15 residues. This CDR3 is CASSSQGKLNTEAFF. In DNA, the CDR3 is TGTGCCAGCAGCTCACAGGGAAAATTGAACACTGAAGCTTTCTTT.

This clonotype was seen a few times. The junction departs from germline at one end; a sequencing error may be responsible. The V gene is TRBV12-3 or TRBV12-4, the J gene TRBJ2-7; D not resolved. The CDR3 totals 13 residues. Written as DNA, the CDR3 is TGTGCCAGCAGCCCGCTGACCCAGCTCCGTCCGGACTTC. Its translation: CASSPLTQLRPDF.

This rearrangement joins TRBV5-1 to TRBJ1-6, with TRBD1 as a possible D gene (6 bases). V lost 2 bases and J 7 bases, leaving 10 bases between the germline ends. This CDR3 comprises 14 residues. Looked up from germline, CDR1 is SGHRS and CDR2 is YFSETQ. CDR3 DNA: TGCGCCAGCAGCTTCGGACAGCCGAATTCACCCCTCCACTTT. It translates to CASSFGQPNSPLHF.

The chain combines TRBV4-1 with TRBJ2-1; 8 positions match TRBD2. The CDR3 is 17 amino acids. Per germline, CDR1 MGHRA and CDR2 YSYEKL. After removal of 1 base from V and 8 bases from J, the junction contained 13 bases not matched to a gene. CDR3 sequence: CASSQGRGTSVGDEQFF. For the CDR3, the DNA is TGCGCCAGCAGCCAAGGAAGGGGGACTAGTGTCGGCGATGAGCAGTTCTTC.

This chain links TRBV29-1 with TRBJ2-5, with 7 bases identical to TRBD1. V lost 6 bases to trimming and J lost 5 bases; unmatched junction nucleotides: 12. The CDR3 loop spans 14 amino acids. The germline gives CDR1 SQVTM, CDR2 ANQGSEA. The CDR3 reads CSVPPTGRWETQYF. Here the CDR3 DNA reads TGCAGCGTCCCTCCGACAGGGCGGTGGGAGACCCAGTACTTC.

V is TRBV24-1 and J is TRBJ2-1, with 12 nucleotides matching TRBD2. This CDR3 comprises 17 residues. From germline, CDR1 is KGHDR and CDR2 SFDVKD. J lost 4 bases, V lost 3 bases, and 6 bases had no gene match. CDR3 amino acids: CATSDPPLAGGYNEQFF. In DNA, the CDR3 is TGTGCCACCAGTGATCCCCCACTAGCGGGAGGATACAATGAGCAGTTCTTC.

The genes are TRBV7-9 and TRBJ1-1; D remains ambiguous. Between the trimmed V and J ends, which lost 5 bases and 5 bases, there was a span of 15 bases. The CDR3 sequence is 14 residues long. The germline V gene has CDR1 SEHNR and CDR2 FQNEAQ (reference sequence). CDR3 DNA sequence: TGTGCCAGCAGCCTCTCGCAAATTGGTACTGAAGCTTTCTTT. Translating it yields CASSLSQIGTEAFF.

The J gene is TRBJ1-2, the V gene TRBV12-3 or TRBV12-4; D uncertain. V shed 2 bases and J shed 4 bases, with 14 bases lying between them. The CDR3 loop spans 15 amino acids. In DNA, the CDR3 is TGTGCCAGCAGTTTATCTCTGGCAGCGATCTATGGCTACACCTTC. Its protein is CASSLSLAAIYGYTF.

This rearrangement joins TRBV20-1 to TRBJ1-1; D remains ambiguous. CDR3 size: 12 residues. V was cut by 3 bases and J by 0 bases, with 5 bases left in between. Germline V gene data show CDR1 as DFQATT and CDR2 as SNEGSKA (reference sequence). The CDR3, as DNA: TGCAGTGCTAGGAGGGTGAACACTGAAGCTTTCTTT. Translating gives CSARRVNTEAFF.

CDR3 in DNA: TGTGCCAGCAGCGTAGCTACGGAGGAGTCCCACACAGATACGCAGTATTTT. Encoded protein: CASSVATEESHTDTQYF. The rearrangement joins TRBV9 to TRBJ2-3, with D possibly TRBD2 on 5 matching bases. This CDR3 contains 17 residues. V gave up 0 bases and J gave up 2 bases, with 16 bases separating them. Germline CDR1 and CDR2: SGDLS and YYNGEE.

The chain carries TRBV5-1 and TRBJ1-1; D is uncertain. Germline-derived CDR1 and CDR2 are SGHRS and YFSETQ. The CDR3 loop spans 15 amino acids. The V end lost 1 base, the J end lost 3 bases, and 13 bases lay between the germline ends. CDR3 in DNA: TGCGCCAGCAGCTTGAGACCAGGTGTGGACACTGAAGCTTTCTTT. Translated, it gives CASSLRPGVDTEAFF.

The sample holds a few counts of this clonotype. The chain combines TRBV5-6 with TRBJ2-2; D gene unclear. The CDR3 sequence is 14 residues long. Germline V gene data show CDR1 as SGHDT and CDR2 as YYEEEE. Trimming left V 2 bases short and J 1 base short, with 6 bases between. In DNA form, the CDR3 reads TGTGCCAGCAGCTTTTCAGTGAACACCGGGGAGCTGTTTTTT. It specifies CASSFSVNTGELFF.

The chain employs TRBV5-6 and TRBJ2-7, with D hard to call. The V and J ends lost 0 bases and 9 bases respectively, with 13 bases between them. The CDR3 spans 13 residues. Germline V CDR1 and CDR2: SGHDT, YYEEEE. The CDR3 is CASSLGRSKGQYF. The DNA of the CDR3 is TGTGCCAGCAGCTTGGGCCGAAGCAAGGGGCAGTACTTC.

Ten or more counts support this clonotype. J is TRBJ2-1 and V is TRBV7-9; 10 bases align to TRBD2. This CDR3 is 17 amino acids long. V gave up 4 bases and J gave up 7 bases; unmatched junction bases: 13. The germline V gene encodes CDR1 SEHNR and CDR2 FQNEAQ (reference sequence). The CDR3 region has the DNA TGTGCCAGCAGCTCCGGATCGAGTAGCGGGAGGTCAAATGAGCAGTTCTTC. Its protein product is CASSSGSSSGRSNEQFF.

The chain combines TRBV29-1 with TRBJ2-6; possibly TRBD2 for D (5 bases). The length of the CDR3 is 14 residues. Looked up from germline, CDR1 is SQVTM and CDR2 is ANQGSEA. Trimming stripped 2 bases from V and 4 bases from J, with 9 bases between. The CDR3 region is CSVEFTGGANVLTF. Written as DNA, the CDR3 is TGCAGCGTTGAATTCACGGGAGGGGCCAACGTCCTGACTTTC.

The chain joins TRBV4-1 to TRBJ1-1, with 7 bases that match TRBD1. This CDR3 has 17 residues. Germline lookup yields CDR1 MGHRA and CDR2 YSYEKL. Trimming at V came to 5 bases and at J to 1 base, leaving 13 bases not matched to a gene. The CDR3 reads CASSIRMPGQRNTEAFF. The CDR3, as DNA: TGCGCCAGCAGCATACGAATGCCGGGACAGCGGAACACTGAAGCTTTCTTT.

This clonotype was recorded a few times. The chain joins TRBV7-9 to TRBJ2-1, with no clear D. CDR1 and CDR2 (germline): SEHNR, FQNEAQ (reference sequence). V shed 3 bases and J shed 0 bases, with 9 bases lying between them. The CDR3 length is 15 residues. DNA for the CDR3: TGTGCCAGCAGCTTTCACGTGGCCTCCTACAATGAGCAGTTCTTC. Translated: CASSFHVASYNEQFF.

There are a few counts of this clonotype. The CDR3 is CASSPIGVREGGPNYGYTF. DNA of the CDR3: TGTGCCAGCAGCCCCATAGGGGTCAGGGAGGGGGGACCTAACTATGGCTACACCTTC. The chain links TRBV7-2 to TRBJ1-2; maybe TRBD1 (6 bases). Trimming took off 5 bases at V and 0 bases at J, with 25 bases between the two ends. The CDR3 is 19 amino acids. Germline CDR1 is SGHTA and CDR2 is FQGNSA.

The chain links TRBV11-2 to TRBJ2-1; 16 bases match TRBD2. CDR3 length: 15 residues. Germline lookup yields CDR1 SGHAT and CDR2 FQNNGV. V shed 6 bases and J 8 bases; nucleotides not matched to a gene: 4. The chain's CDR3 is CASSTGTSGGDEQFF. CDR3 coding DNA: TGTGCCAGCAGTACCGGGACTAGCGGGGGGGATGAGCAGTTCTTC.